Following are 29 T cell receptor beta chains from one sample sequenced in a study of CD8 T cells in Susac syndrome. The RNA, about 0.45 to 1 ug, was put through reverse transcription using random hexamers. Each CDR3 protein is one row after TCRdb ran MiXCR on the immunoSEQ multiplex PCR reads. This table has around 170,000 distinct CDR3 sequences, approximately 90% appearing once. The material sequenced was CD4+ T cells from PBMCs. These receptors originate from a human donor in good health.

The V gene is TRBV20-1, the J gene TRBJ2-7; the D is unclear. Trimming pared 0 bases from V and 4 bases from J, leaving 16 bases between. This CDR3 comprises 15 residues. CDR1 and CDR2 (germline): DFQATT, SNEGSKA (reference sequence). The CDR3 sequence is CSARDKGYSMYEQYF. The CDR3 DNA is TGCAGTGCTAGAGACAAGGGTTACTCCATGTACGAGCAGTACTTC.

This clonotype was seen just once. This chain joins TRBV29-1 and TRBJ2-1; TRBD1 is a possible D gene (5 bases). The CDR3 has 15 residues. V dropped 3 bases and J dropped 0 bases, with 12 bases sitting between them. Looked up from germline, CDR1 is SQVTM and CDR2 is ANQGSEA. The CDR3 nucleotides are TGCAGCGTTGATTCGGTTCAGGGCTCCTACAATGAGCAGTTCTTC. It is translated as CSVDSVQGSYNEQFF.

The chain couples TRBV2 to TRBJ2-5, with 9 bases matching TRBD2. The CDR3 has 14 residues. CDR1 and CDR2 (germline): SNHLY, FYNNEI. J was trimmed by 4 bases and V by 6 bases; bases with no gene match: 6. CDR3 nucleotides: TGTGCCAGCAGGGGACTAGCTAGGTCAGAGACCCAGTACTTC. This translates into CASRGLARSETQYF.

This rearrangement joins TRBV20-1 to TRBJ1-1; 8 positions agree with TRBD1. V lost 1 base, J lost 7 bases, and 11 bases stayed unmatched. The CDR3 is made up of 15 amino acids. Germline V gene data show CDR1 as DFQATT and CDR2 as SNEGSKA (reference sequence). The CDR3 sequence is CSARARQGALGEAFF. CDR3 DNA sequence: TGCAGTGCTAGAGCCAGGCAGGGGGCGCTGGGTGAAGCTTTCTTT.

This chain uses TRBV6-2 or TRBV6-3 with TRBJ2-4; 7 nucleotides match TRBD1. J was trimmed by 15 bases and V by 6 bases; bases with no gene match: 8. The germline CDR1 and CDR2 sequences are MNHEY and SVGEGT. The CDR3 is 11 amino acids. The CDR3 DNA reads as TGTGCCAGCAGATCACTGACAGGGTCGTACTTC. Translation gives CASRSLTGSYF.

The rearrangement joins TRBV20-1 to TRBJ2-1; TRBD2 matches 13 bases. The germline V gene has CDR1 DFQATT and CDR2 SNEGSKA (reference sequence). Trimming cost V 5 bases and J 5 bases; bases outside gene matches: 9. The CDR3 sequence is 16 residues long. CDR3 sequence: CSADSGTSGVNNEQFF. For the CDR3, the DNA is TGCAGTGCTGACTCCGGGACTAGCGGGGTTAACAATGAGCAGTTCTTC.

The chain uses TRBV19 and TRBJ1-6; D call uncertain. The germline V and J ends were trimmed by 4 bases and 0 bases, with 10 bases remaining between them. Germline lookup yields CDR1 LNHDA and CDR2 SQIVND (reference sequence). CDR3 length equals 16 residues. As DNA, the CDR3 is TGTGCCAGTAGTACCATGGCCTACTCCTATAATTCACCCCTCCACTTT. It translates to CASSTMAYSYNSPLHF.

V usage is TRBV5-1 and J usage is TRBJ2-1, with 7 bases that match TRBD2. CDR3 length equals 17 residues. V dropped 7 bases and J dropped 6; count of bases not matched to a gene: 19. Germline V lookup: CDR1 SGHRS, CDR2 YFSETQ. The CDR3 nucleotides are TGCGCCAGCGCGTGGTATGGAGGGAGGGGATCGGGCAATGAGCAGTTCTTC. This translates into CASAWYGGRGSGNEQFF. The variable domain in full, completed from reference TRBV5-1 and TRBJ2-1, reads KAGVTQTPRYLIKTRGQQVTLSCSPISGHRSVSWYQQTPGQGLQFLFEYFSETQRNKGNFPGRFSGRQFSNSRSEMNVSTLELGDSALYLCASAWYGGRGSGNEQFFGPGTRLTVL.

The J gene is TRBJ2-7, the V gene TRBV30; a weak D match, TRBD2 (5 bases). There are 15 residues in the CDR3. CDR1 and CDR2 from the germline V gene are GTSNPN and SVGIG (reference sequence). The V gene lost 0 bases and the J gene lost 1 base, with 13 bases spanning the gap. Written as DNA, the CDR3 is TGTGCCTGGAGTGTACCGGGCGGGCAATCCTACGAGCAGTACTTC. Translated, it gives CAWSVPGGQSYEQYF.

The rearrangement joins TRBV18 to TRBJ1-1; 7 bases map to TRBD1. The CDR3 is made up of 15 amino acids. Germline CDR1 is KGHSH and CDR2 is LQKENI. The J segment lost 4 bases and the V segment lost 1 base, leaving 6 bases of the junction unmatched. The CDR3 DNA sequence: TGTGCCAGCTCACCACGCACAGGGGAGGGCACTGAAGCTTTCTTT. Protein: CASSPRTGEGTEAFF.

For the CDR3, the DNA is TGTGCCAGCAGTTTATGGGGGTTTACGTTCTTC. It translates to CASSLWGFTFF. The chain uses TRBV28 and TRBJ2-1, with D uncertain. Trimming pared 0 bases from V and 15 bases from J, leaving 9 bases between. Germline V CDR1 and CDR2: MDHEN, SYDVKM. The CDR3 is 11 residues long. The complete variable domain, with remaining parts taken from reference TRBV28 and TRBJ2-1, reads DVKVTQSSRYLVKRTGEKVFLECVQDMDHENMFWYRQDPGLGLRLIYFSYDVKMKEKGDIPEGYSVSREKKERFSLILESASTNQTSMYLCASSLWGFTFFGPGTRLTVL.

This clonotype came up once. This rearrangement joins TRBV19 to TRBJ1-2; 7 bases are shared with TRBD1. Germline V gene lookup returns CDR1 LNHDA and CDR2 SQIVND (reference sequence). The V segment lost 0 bases and the J segment 4 bases; nucleotides outside the gene matches: 11. There are 17 residues in the CDR3. Here the CDR3 reads CASSIDQMGRDSYGYTF. The CDR3 nucleotides read TGTGCCAGTAGTATAGATCAAATGGGCAGGGACAGCTATGGCTACACCTTC.

V gene TRBV10-3 combines with J gene TRBJ2-3; 7 bases align to TRBD1. Trimming cost V 4 bases and J 3 bases; bases outside gene matches: 4. The germline V gene encodes CDR1 ENHRY and CDR2 SYGVKD. The CDR3 is made up of 14 amino acids. The CDR3 loop reads CAISGKTGTDTQYF. CDR3 DNA: TGTGCCATCAGTGGAAAGACAGGGACAGATACGCAGTATTTT.

This clonotype was counted a single time. This chain joins TRBV5-8 and TRBJ2-1, with D possibly being TRBD1 (6 bases). Per germline, CDR1 SGHTS and CDR2 YDEGEE. This CDR3 region has 15 residues. V was shortened by 0 bases and J by 4 bases, with 11 bases between the two germline ends. CDR3 region: CASSLVGQPYNEQFF. In nucleotides, the CDR3 is TGTGCCAGCAGCTTGGTAGGACAGCCGTACAATGAGCAGTTCTTC. The whole variable domain, filled in from reference TRBV5-8 and TRBJ2-1, reads EAGVTQSPTHLIKTRGQQATLRCSPISGHTSVYWYQQALGLGLQFLLWYDEGEERNRGNFPPRFSGRQFPNYSSELNVNALELEDSALYLCASSLVGQPYNEQFFGPGTRLTVL.

The chain combines TRBV9 with TRBJ2-2; D unclear. Germline CDR1 and CDR2: SGDLS and YYNGEE. The CDR3 loop spans 12 amino acids. V was pared by 2 bases and J by 6 bases, with 5 bases between. This CDR3 reads CASSVPPGELFF. For the CDR3, the DNA is TGTGCCAGCAGCGTGCCTCCCGGGGAGCTGTTTTTT.

This chain joins TRBV6-2 or TRBV6-3 and TRBJ1-5; TRBD1 aligns across 7 bases. This CDR3 contains 14 residues. Germline CDR1 and CDR2: MNHEY and SVGEGT. Unmatched junction bases numbered 5, after V lost 6 bases and J lost 3 bases. In DNA form, the CDR3 reads TGTGCCAGCAGGTCGGGACAGTACAATCAGCCCCAGCATTTT. This codes for CASRSGQYNQPQHF.

This sequence joins TRBV3-1 and TRBJ2-7, with D unresolved. The germline V and J ends were trimmed by 2 bases and 6 bases, with 11 bases remaining between them. Germline assignment: CDR1 LGHDT and CDR2 YNNKEL (reference sequence). The CDR3 totals 13 residues. This chain's CDR3 is CASSQSRAGEQYF. In DNA form, the CDR3 reads TGTGCCAGCAGCCAATCAAGGGCCGGCGAGCAGTACTTC.

The rearrangement links TRBV7-8 to TRBJ1-2; TRBD1 matches at 8 bases. The CDR3 length is 13 residues. Germline V gene data show CDR1 as SGHVS and CDR2 as FQNEAQ. With 3 bases clipped from V and 8 bases from J, the junction kept 5 bases outside the gene matches. In nucleotides, the CDR3 is TGTGCCAGCAGCTTTGGACAGGGTAACGGCTACACCTTC. This gives the protein CASSFGQGNGYTF.

The chain combines TRBV29-1 with TRBJ2-1, with D maybe TRBD2 (6 bases). The CDR3 covers 12 residues. The V end lost 7 bases, the J end lost 6 bases, and 13 bases lay between the germline ends. Germline V gene sequence: CDR1 SQVTM, CDR2 ANQGSEA. The CDR3 spells CSAGTLGNEQFF. The DNA of the CDR3 is TGCAGCGCCGGGACTTTGGGCAATGAGCAGTTCTTC.

The chain employs TRBV19 and TRBJ2-4; perhaps TRBD2 as D (6 bases). V lost 5 bases, J lost 15 bases, and 20 bases lay in between. The CDR3 contains 13 residues. The V gene's germline CDR1 is LNHDA and CDR2 SQIVND (reference sequence). This chain's CDR3 is CASSPRLVTPRYF. Written as DNA, the CDR3 is TGTGCCAGTAGTCCAAGACTAGTTACGCCCAGGTACTTC.

This rearrangement joins TRBV7-9 to TRBJ1-1, with 8 positions matching TRBD1. The length of the CDR3 is 15 residues. CDR1 and CDR2 from the germline V gene are SEHNR and FQNEAQ (reference sequence). The V and J ends lost 2 bases and 1 base, in that order; junction bases with no gene match: 3. The DNA of the CDR3 is TGTGCCAGCAGCTTACGAGGGACAGGGAACACTGAAGCTTTCTTT. This codes for CASSLRGTGNTEAFF.

The gene calls are TRBV28 and TRBJ1-5; 7 positions agree with TRBD1. The CDR3 has 15 residues. With 5 bases clipped from V and 4 bases from J, the junction kept 8 bases outside the gene matches. Germline loops: CDR1 MDHEN, CDR2 SYDVKM. The CDR3 region is CASSPGTENNQPQHF. The DNA for the CDR3 is TGTGCCAGCAGTCCCGGGACAGAAAATAATCAGCCCCAGCATTTT.

The chain combines TRBV7-2 with TRBJ2-1, with D tentatively TRBD2 (5 bases). Germline lookup yields CDR1 SGHTA and CDR2 FQGNSA. There are 14 residues in the CDR3. V lost 5 bases, J lost 1 base, and 9 bases lay in between. CDR3 region: CASSPGGSYNEQFF. The CDR3 nucleotides read TGTGCCAGCAGCCCGGGCGGGTCCTACAATGAGCAGTTCTTC.

This sequence joins TRBV20-1 and TRBJ2-5; D remains ambiguous. With 6 bases removed from V and 4 bases from J, the gap between germline ends came to 15 bases. CDR1 and CDR2 (germline): DFQATT, SNEGSKA (reference sequence). This CDR3 contains 13 residues. CDR3 nucleotides: TGCAGTGCCAGAAGGCCGGAGACAGAGACCCAGTACTTC. This translates into CSARRPETETQYF.

The chain joins TRBV4-3 to TRBJ2-2; D is possibly TRBD2 (5 bases). Germline values: CDR1 LGHNA, CDR2 YSLEER. The CDR3 extends over 14 amino acids. Trimming removed 2 bases at V and 7 bases at J, with 11 bases between. The CDR3 is CASSQLRVHGELFF. As DNA, the CDR3 is TGCGCCAGCAGCCAACTGAGGGTCCACGGGGAGCTGTTTTTT.

The gene calls are TRBV30 and TRBJ2-7; the D is unclear. Germline CDR1 reads GTSNPN; CDR2 reads SVGIG (reference sequence). V lost 4 bases and J 1 base, leaving 8 bases between the germline ends. This CDR3 is 12 amino acids long. The CDR3 sequence is CAWKGLSYEQYF. CDR3 DNA sequence: TGTGCCTGGAAAGGTCTGTCCTACGAGCAGTACTTC.

This clonotype has only one observation. The chain combines TRBV29-1 with TRBJ2-7; 12 nucleotides agree with TRBD1. This CDR3 spans 15 amino acids. The V gene's germline CDR1 is SQVTM and CDR2 ANQGSEA. Trimming at V came to 6 bases and at J to 5 bases, leaving 11 bases not matched to a gene. Here the CDR3 DNA reads TGCAGCGTCGGCCTACCGGGACAGGGGGCCAACGAGCAGTACTTC. This sequence encodes CSVGLPGQGANEQYF.

The genes are TRBV6-5 and TRBJ2-6, with a weak D call TRBD1 (5 bases). Trimming cost V 0 bases and J 2 bases, with 11 bases left between them. The germline V gene has CDR1 MNHEY and CDR2 SVGAGI. The CDR3 has 17 amino acids. CDR3 protein: CASSYSYVTAGANVLTF. The CDR3 DNA reads as TGTGCCAGCAGTTACTCGTACGTGACAGCTGGGGCCAACGTCCTGACTTTC.

Worth noting for this clonotype: Germline and junction disagree at one end, which may indicate a read error. V is TRBV7-7 and J is TRBJ2-5, with 10 bases identical to TRBD1. The CDR3 is 13 residues long. Per germline, CDR1 SSHAT and CDR2 FNYEAQ (reference sequence). This chain's CDR3 is CASSRGQGETQYF. DNA for the CDR3: TGTGCTAGCAGCCGGGGACAGGGGGAGACCCAGTACTTC.